What follows are 3 T cell receptor beta chains derived from one specimen sequenced in a study of cytomegalovirus exposure and HLA in healthy donors. A multiplex PCR was run with 60 Vbeta primers and 13 Jbeta primers. The data were produced by immunoSEQ multiplex PCR, yet TCRdb's version contains in-frame clones alone and is incomplete. The listing contains more than 70,000 clones. The sample taken for sequencing was PBMCs. The source of these receptors is a woman aged 55-70 years in good health and CMV-seronegative.

The chain joins TRBV5-8 to TRBJ2-7; 7 positions match TRBD1. The ends lost 2 bases at V and 2 bases at J; junction bases unmatched: 1. From germline, CDR1 is SGHTS and CDR2 YDEGEE. The CDR3 loop spans 13 amino acids. The DNA for the CDR3 is TGTGCCAGCAGCTTAGACAGGGCCTACGAGCAGTACTTC. Amino acid sequence: CASSLDRAYEQYF. Filled out from reference TRBV5-8 and TRBJ2-7, the complete variable domain reads EAGVTQSPTHLIKTRGQQATLRCSPISGHTSVYWYQQALGLGLQFLLWYDEGEERNRGNFPPRFSGRQFPNYSSELNVNALELEDSALYLCASSLDRAYEQYFGPGTRLTVT.

The chain uses TRBV18 and TRBJ2-1, with 10 bases lining up with TRBD1. Germline V gives CDR1 KGHSH, CDR2 LQKENI. J was trimmed by 2 bases and V by 7 bases; bases with no gene match: 8. This CDR3 spans 16 amino acids. CDR3 DNA sequence: TGTGCCAGCTGGCCGGGACAGGGGAACCCCTACAATGAGCAGTTCTTC. Translating it yields CASWPGQGNPYNEQFF.

J is TRBJ1-1 and V is TRBV29-1, with D possibly being TRBD1 (6 bases). The CDR3 extends over 13 amino acids. V lost 6 bases to trimming and J lost 0 bases, with 11 bases between them. Per germline, CDR1 SQVTM and CDR2 ANQGSEA. The CDR3 spells CSVGGALNTEAFF. The CDR3 DNA follows: TGCAGCGTCGGGGGGGCCTTGAACACTGAAGCTTTCTTT.